Sequencing of this TCR beta chain was carried out in a study of beta chain features in type 1 diabetes. The sequenced template was cDNA made from the entire isolated RNA. About 3.57 million reads per sample on average were obtained from naive, central memory and regulatory T cell samples. Using immunoSEQ multiplex PCR, the repertoire was profiled, and TCRdb retains in-frame clones only, with some absent. The data show 150,000 to 200,000 clones, with approximately 62% seen just once and 0.08% to 0.09% held by the top ten. With 8 bases removed from V and 9 bases from J, the gap between germline ends came to 20 bases. CDR3 length: 13 amino acids. Germline V gives CDR1 GTSNPN, CDR2 SVGIG (reference sequence). As regards this clone: Its antigen is currently unknown.

Study-level findings and limits: The study found moderately but significantly shorter TCRB CDR3s in all four CD4+ subsets of Type 1 diabetes patients. Among patients, naive, central memory and Treg TCRB repertoires appeared more similar than among healthy donors. Fewer insertions but more deletions were seen at VDJ junctions in type 1 diabetes patients. Small HLA sub-analyses could not settle whether HLA shapes TCRB rearrangement.

J is TRBJ2-1 and V is TRBV30; tentative D call: TRBD1 (5 bases). The sequence came from a man younger than 45 with type 1 diabetes. The source material was naive CD4+ T cells from blood. The CDR3 protein is CAGLGQDRGEQFF. As DNA, the CDR3 is TGTGCCGGTCTGGGGCAGGACCGCGGTGAGCAGTTCTTC.